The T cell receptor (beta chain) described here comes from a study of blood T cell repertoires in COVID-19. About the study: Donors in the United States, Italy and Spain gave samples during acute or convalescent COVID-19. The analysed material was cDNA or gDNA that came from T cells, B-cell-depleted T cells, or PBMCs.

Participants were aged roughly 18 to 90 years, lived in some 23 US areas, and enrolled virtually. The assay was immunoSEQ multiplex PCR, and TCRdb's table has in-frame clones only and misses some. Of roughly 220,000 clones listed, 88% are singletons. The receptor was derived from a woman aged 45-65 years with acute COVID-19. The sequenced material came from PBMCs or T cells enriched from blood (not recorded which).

The chain's CDR3 is CASSLWSGRPDEQFF. The CDR3 DNA is TGTGCCAGCAGTTTATGGAGCGGGAGGCCTGATGAGCAGTTCTTC. This rearrangement joins TRBV28 to TRBJ2-1; 9 positions agree with TRBD2. The germline V gene has CDR1 MDHEN and CDR2 SYDVKM. Trimming removed 0 bases from V and 8 bases from J; junction bases left unmatched: 5. The CDR3 is 15 amino acids.